A single sample is the source of the 25 T cell receptor beta chains below, sequenced in a study of shared clonotypes between healthy human individuals. Measured with immunoSEQ multiplex PCR; TCRdb has only the in-frame clones, and not every one. The data contain around 430,000 clones, 79% of them singletons. The sequenced sample was PBMCs. These receptors were taken from a woman aged 40 to 49 in good health. Some clones in this sample may be carry-over from other donors' samples.

The rearrangement links TRBV15 to TRBJ2-1, with 8 bases fitting TRBD2. Germline loops: CDR1 LNHNV, CDR2 YYDKDF (reference sequence). The CDR3 has 14 residues. Losses at the gene ends were 0 bases for V and 8 bases for J; bases not matched to a gene: 3. CDR3 loop: CATSREAGVDEQFF. CDR3 sequence (DNA): TGTGCCACCAGCAGAGAAGCGGGAGTAGATGAGCAGTTCTTC.

V and J are TRBV27 and TRBJ2-7, with 7 positions matching TRBD1. Germline V gene sequence: CDR1 MNHEY, CDR2 SMNVEV (reference sequence). The CDR3 has 14 residues. Trimming at V came to 5 bases and at J to 7 bases, leaving 11 bases not matched to a gene. CDR3 coding DNA: TGTGCCAGCAGTCCGGGACAGAGTACGAAAGAGCAGTACTTC. It codes for CASSPGQSTKEQYF.

The chain joins TRBV4-3 to TRBJ1-3; no reliable D call. Germline V gene sequence: CDR1 LGHNA, CDR2 YSLEER. CDR3 length: 15 residues. V was trimmed by 0 bases and J by 4 bases, leaving 10 bases between them. The CDR3 DNA sequence: TGCGCCAGCAGCCAAGAAACATACTCAGGAAACACCATATATTTT. This gives the protein CASSQETYSGNTIYF.

This chain connects TRBV18 to TRBJ2-3; tentative D call: TRBD1 (5 bases). This CDR3 has 16 residues. Between the trimmed V and J ends, which lost 5 bases and 2 bases, there was a span of 17 bases. Germline V gives CDR1 KGHSH, CDR2 LQKENI. CDR3 DNA: TGTGCCAGCTCAACCACAGGACCACCAGACACAGATACGCAGTATTTT. It is translated as CASSTTGPPDTDTQYF.

In regard to this clone: A single base is all that separates this from a far larger clone, so a read error is likely. V gene TRBV6-1 combines with J gene TRBJ2-7, with no clear D. CDR1 is MNHNS, CDR2 SASEGT, per germline. The CDR3 sequence is 12 residues long. The ends were cut back, 3 bases at V and 5 bases at J, with 8 bases in the middle. CDR3 sequence (DNA): TGTGCCAGCAGTGATTTGCCCCACGAGCAGTACTTC. It specifies CASSDLPHEQYF.

The genes are TRBV7-2 and TRBJ2-7, with 14 bases aligning to TRBD2. CDR1 is SGHTA and CDR2 is FQGNSA in the germline V gene. There are 14 residues in the CDR3. V was clipped by 5 bases and J by 8 bases; unmatched bases: 5. Here the CDR3 reads CASSTGTSGSKQYF. In nucleotides, the CDR3 is TGTGCCAGCAGCACCGGGACTAGCGGGAGTAAGCAGTACTTC.

The gene calls are TRBV6-1 and TRBJ2-2; D may match TRBD1 or TRBD2 (5 bases each). V was pared by 5 bases and J by 5 bases, with 12 bases between. This CDR3 is 14 amino acids long. The germline V gene encodes CDR1 MNHNS and CDR2 SASEGT. In nucleotides, the CDR3 is TGTGCCAGCAGTAGGGACCCATTAACCGGGGAGCTGTTTTTT. Residues: CASSRDPLTGELFF.

The rearrangement uses TRBV28 and TRBJ1-5; D unclear. Germline CDR1 is MDHEN and CDR2 is SYDVKM. This CDR3 contains 12 residues. The V gene lost 4 bases and the J gene lost 9 bases, with 10 bases spanning the gap. The DNA of the CDR3 is TGTGCCAGCAGTTCACCAAGTCGGCCCCAGCATTTT. Translated: CASSSPSRPQHF.

The chain links TRBV29-1 to TRBJ2-7; 14 bases match TRBD2. This CDR3 spans 19 amino acids. After removal of 5 bases from V and 0 bases from J, the junction contained 15 bases not matched to a gene. The V gene's germline CDR1 is SQVTM and CDR2 ANQGSEA. CDR3 region: CSVITLKGLAGGFSYEQYF. CDR3 DNA: TGCAGCGTTATAACCTTAAAAGGACTAGCGGGAGGATTCTCCTACGAGCAGTACTTC.

This clone was observed a few times. The rearrangement joins TRBV4-1 to TRBJ2-7; D is tentatively TRBD1 or TRBD2 (6 bases each). CDR1 and CDR2 (germline): MGHRA, YSYEKL. The CDR3 has 17 residues. Trimming left V 2 bases short and J 3 bases short, with 20 bases between. This CDR3 reads CASSQSGGGGGIYEQYF. The DNA of the CDR3 is TGCGCCAGCAGCCAATCCGGGGGCGGCGGAGGAATCTACGAGCAGTACTTC.

The V and J genes are TRBV5-1 and TRBJ2-1; possibly TRBD1 for D (6 bases). Trimming removed 4 bases at V and 6 bases at J, with 14 bases between. In germline, CDR1 is SGHRS, CDR2 YFSETQ. CDR3 length: 14 amino acids. CDR3 region: CASSARTESNEQFF. The CDR3 region has the DNA TGCGCCAGCAGCGCCCGGACAGAGAGCAATGAGCAGTTCTTC.

V gene TRBV7-2 combines with J gene TRBJ2-2; D gene unclear. Germline-derived CDR1 and CDR2 are SGHTA and FQGNSA. This CDR3 comprises 13 residues. Trimming removed 5 bases from V and 1 base from J, with 5 bases in between. This chain's CDR3 is CASSNLNTGELFF. CDR3 nucleotide sequence: TGTGCCAGCAGCAACCTGAACACCGGGGAGCTGTTTTTT.

The chain links TRBV18 to TRBJ1-1; TRBD1 matches at 7 bases. The CDR3 length is 15 residues. The V and J ends lost 3 bases and 3 bases, in that order; junction bases with no gene match: 7. Germline CDR1 and CDR2: KGHSH and LQKENI. The DNA of the CDR3 is TGTGCCAGCTCACCGCTCGGGACAGCCCACACTGAAGCTTTCTTT. The encoded protein is CASSPLGTAHTEAFF.

This clone was found many times. The chain joins TRBV28 to TRBJ1-3, with 8 nucleotides matching TRBD1. CDR1 is MDHEN and CDR2 is SYDVKM in the germline V gene. This CDR3 has 15 amino acids. Trimming took 8 bases from V and 4 from J; bases not matched to a gene: 10. The CDR3 protein is CASLPQGAAGNTIYF. Here the CDR3 DNA reads TGTGCCAGCCTGCCCCAGGGGGCGGCCGGAAACACCATATATTTT.

This chain joins TRBV2 and TRBJ1-5; D remains unclear. The V gene lost 3 bases and the J gene lost 5 bases, with 8 bases spanning the gap. The CDR3 consists of 13 residues. Germline V CDR1 and CDR2: SNHLY, FYNNEI. DNA for the CDR3: TGTGCCAGCAGTGAGGTACCCTATCAGCCCCAGCATTTT. It specifies CASSEVPYQPQHF.

This clone turned up a few times. This chain connects TRBV19 to TRBJ1-2; D remains unclear. Germline V gives CDR1 LNHDA, CDR2 SQIVND (reference sequence). This CDR3 spans 14 amino acids. V lost 4 bases and J lost 3, with 12 bases in between. The CDR3, as DNA: TGTGCCAGTAGTAATAAGCCGGAGGACTATGGCTACACCTTC. Translated: CASSNKPEDYGYTF.

The V gene is TRBV2, the J gene TRBJ1-4, with 11 positions matching TRBD1. Unmatched junction bases numbered 5, after V lost 4 bases and J lost 7 bases. The CDR3 covers 15 residues. Looked up from germline, CDR1 is SNHLY and CDR2 is FYNNEI. CDR3 amino acids: CASSVRTGGGEKLFF. CDR3 coding DNA: TGTGCCAGCAGTGTCCGGACAGGGGGCGGTGAAAAACTGTTTTTT.

With respect to this clone: Different DNA sequences within this sample yield the same CDR3. The chain uses TRBV5-1 and TRBJ2-7, with a possible D match to TRBD1 (6 bases). From germline, CDR1 is SGHRS and CDR2 YFSETQ. The CDR3 loop spans 13 amino acids. The V and J ends lost 0 bases and 4 bases respectively, with 8 bases between them. CDR3 region: CASSLDRAYEQYF. The CDR3 region has the DNA TGCGCCAGCAGCTTGGACAGGGCGTACGAGCAGTACTTC.

CDR3 sequence reads: CATSPGGGRAYNEQFF. DNA for the CDR3: TGTGCCACCAGCCCGGGTGGCGGGAGGGCCTACAATGAGCAGTTCTTC. The chain combines TRBV15 with TRBJ2-1, with TRBD2 identical over 9 bases. The CDR3 contains 16 residues. Germline V gene data show CDR1 as LNHNV and CDR2 as YYDKDF (reference sequence). V shed 5 bases and J 2 bases; nucleotides not matched to a gene: 7.

The rearrangement uses TRBV28 and TRBJ1-4, with no clear D. The germline gives CDR1 MDHEN, CDR2 SYDVKM. The V end lost 6 bases, the J end lost 5 bases, and 10 bases lay between the germline ends. CDR3 size: 13 residues. CDR3: CASRLPPNEKLFF. The CDR3, as DNA: TGTGCCAGCAGATTACCACCAAATGAAAAACTGTTTTTT.

This clone was found a few times. The V gene is TRBV9, the J gene TRBJ2-3; a weak D match, TRBD1 (6 bases). This CDR3 has 14 residues. CDR1 is SGDLS and CDR2 is YYNGEE in the germline V gene. Trimming took off 6 bases at V and 1 base at J, with 12 bases between the two ends. The CDR3 sequence: CASTPGVGTDTQYF. CDR3 nucleotide sequence: TGTGCCAGCACCCCAGGGGTAGGCACAGATACGCAGTATTTT.

The V gene is TRBV5-1, the J gene TRBJ2-5; TRBD1 is a possible D gene (5 bases). Between the trimmed V and J ends, which lost 4 bases and 2 bases, there was a span of 9 bases. The CDR3 has 13 residues. CDR1 and CDR2 from the germline V gene are SGHRS and YFSETQ. In DNA form, the CDR3 reads TGCGCCAGCAGCGGGGCCCAGCAAGAGACCCAGTACTTC. Translation: CASSGAQQETQYF. The complete variable domain, with remaining parts taken from reference TRBV5-1 and TRBJ2-5, reads KAGVTQTPRYLIKTRGQQVTLSCSPISGHRSVSWYQQTPGQGLQFLFEYFSETQRNKGNFPGRFSGRQFSNSRSEMNVSTLELGDSALYLCASSGAQQETQYFGPGTRLLVL.

The genes are TRBV28 and TRBJ2-7, with TRBD1 as a possible D gene (7 bases). The length of the CDR3 is 14 residues. V dropped 5 bases and J dropped 2 bases, with 13 bases sitting between them. Germline loops: CDR1 MDHEN, CDR2 SYDVKM. The CDR3 DNA reads as TGTGCCAGCAGTACGGCAGGGGGGACCTACGAGCAGTACTTC. Its protein is CASSTAGGTYEQYF.

Concerning this clone itself: This sample also contains other DNA sequences that code for the same CDR3. The genes are TRBV7-2 and TRBJ2-7, with no clear D. The CDR3 covers 14 residues. V gave up 4 bases and J gave up 1 base, with 11 bases separating them. CDR1 is SGHTA, CDR2 FQGNSA, per germline. CDR3 residues: CASSSRLTSYEQYF. CDR3 nucleotide sequence: TGTGCCAGCAGCTCCAGGCTAACATCCTACGAGCAGTACTTC.

The rearrangement joins TRBV5-1 to TRBJ2-6; D remains unclear. Trimming took 3 bases from V and 0 from J, leaving 7 bases between them. Germline CDR1 reads SGHRS; CDR2 reads YFSETQ. The CDR3 is 15 residues long. DNA of the CDR3: TGCGCCAGCAGCTCAATTAGCTCTGGGGCCAACGTCCTGACTTTC. Translated: CASSSISSGANVLTF.